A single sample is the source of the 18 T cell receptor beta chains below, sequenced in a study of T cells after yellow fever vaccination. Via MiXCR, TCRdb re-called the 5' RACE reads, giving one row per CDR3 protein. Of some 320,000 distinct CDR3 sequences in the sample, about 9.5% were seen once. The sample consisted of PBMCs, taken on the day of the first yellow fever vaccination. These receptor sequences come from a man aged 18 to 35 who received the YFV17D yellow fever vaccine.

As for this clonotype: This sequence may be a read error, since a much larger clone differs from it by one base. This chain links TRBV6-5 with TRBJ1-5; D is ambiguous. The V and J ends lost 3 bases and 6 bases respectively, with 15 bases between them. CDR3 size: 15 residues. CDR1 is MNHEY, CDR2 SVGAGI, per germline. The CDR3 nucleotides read TGTGCCAGCAGTTATGGACTGGGGAGCTTTCAGCCCCAGCATTTT. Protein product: CASSYGLGSFQPQHF.

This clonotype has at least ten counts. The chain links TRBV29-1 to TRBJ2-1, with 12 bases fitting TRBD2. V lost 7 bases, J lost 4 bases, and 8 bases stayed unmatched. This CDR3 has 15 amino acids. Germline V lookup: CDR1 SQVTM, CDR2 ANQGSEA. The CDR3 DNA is TGCAGCGCAGAAGGACTAGCGGGGAGGTACAATGAGCAGTTCTTC. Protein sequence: CSAEGLAGRYNEQFF.

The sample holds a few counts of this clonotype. The chain's CDR3 is CATSRESVRTEAFF. CDR3 nucleotides: TGTGCCACCAGCAGAGAATCAGTTCGCACTGAAGCTTTCTTT. The chain uses TRBV15 and TRBJ1-1; D gene uncertain. V was shortened by 0 bases and J by 4 bases, with 9 bases between the two germline ends. The V gene's germline CDR1 is LNHNV and CDR2 YYDKDF (reference sequence). The CDR3 extends over 14 amino acids.

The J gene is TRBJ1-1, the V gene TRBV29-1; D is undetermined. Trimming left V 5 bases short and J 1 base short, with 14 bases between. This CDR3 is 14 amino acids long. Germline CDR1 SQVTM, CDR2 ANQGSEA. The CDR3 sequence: CSVTIIMGNTEAFF. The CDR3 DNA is TGCAGCGTTACAATTATCATGGGGAACACTGAAGCTTTCTTT.

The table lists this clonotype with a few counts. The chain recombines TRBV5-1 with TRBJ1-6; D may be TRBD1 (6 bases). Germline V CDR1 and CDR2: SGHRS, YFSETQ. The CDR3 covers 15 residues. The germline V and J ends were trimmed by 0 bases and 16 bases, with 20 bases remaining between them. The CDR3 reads CASSLDPGRGPGLHF. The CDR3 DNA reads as TGCGCCAGCAGCTTGGACCCGGGCAGGGGACCCGGTCTCCACTTT.

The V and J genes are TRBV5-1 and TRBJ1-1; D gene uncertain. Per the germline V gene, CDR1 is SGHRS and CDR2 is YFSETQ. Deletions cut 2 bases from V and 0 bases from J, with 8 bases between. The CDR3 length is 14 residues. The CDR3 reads CASSFGIMNTEAFF. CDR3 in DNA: TGCGCCAGCAGCTTCGGGATCATGAACACTGAAGCTTTCTTT.

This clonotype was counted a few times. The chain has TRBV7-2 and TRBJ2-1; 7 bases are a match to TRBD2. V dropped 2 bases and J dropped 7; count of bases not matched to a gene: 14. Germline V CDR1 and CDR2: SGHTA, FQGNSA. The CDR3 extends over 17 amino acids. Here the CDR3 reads CASSLRASERGWNEQFF. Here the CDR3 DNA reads TGTGCCAGCAGCTTACGGGCTAGCGAGCGGGGTTGGAATGAGCAGTTCTTC.

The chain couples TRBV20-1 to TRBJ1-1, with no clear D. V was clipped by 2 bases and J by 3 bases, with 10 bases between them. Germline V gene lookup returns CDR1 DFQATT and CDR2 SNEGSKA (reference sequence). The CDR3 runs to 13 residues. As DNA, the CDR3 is TGCAGTGCTAGACACTACGGGGACACTGAAGCTTTCTTT. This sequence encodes CSARHYGDTEAFF.

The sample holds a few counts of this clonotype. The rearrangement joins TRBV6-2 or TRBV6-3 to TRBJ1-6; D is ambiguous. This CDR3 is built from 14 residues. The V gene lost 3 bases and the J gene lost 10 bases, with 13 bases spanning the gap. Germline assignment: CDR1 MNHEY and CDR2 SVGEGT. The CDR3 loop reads CASSYIVGLSPLHF. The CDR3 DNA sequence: TGTGCCAGCAGTTATATCGTCGGACTATCACCCCTCCACTTT.

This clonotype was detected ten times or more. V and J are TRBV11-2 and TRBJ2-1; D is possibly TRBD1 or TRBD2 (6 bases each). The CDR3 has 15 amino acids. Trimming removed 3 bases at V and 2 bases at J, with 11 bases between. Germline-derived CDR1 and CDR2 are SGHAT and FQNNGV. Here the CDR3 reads CASSFDGGPYNEQFF. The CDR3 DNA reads TGTGCCAGCAGCTTTGACGGGGGCCCCTACAATGAGCAGTTCTTC.

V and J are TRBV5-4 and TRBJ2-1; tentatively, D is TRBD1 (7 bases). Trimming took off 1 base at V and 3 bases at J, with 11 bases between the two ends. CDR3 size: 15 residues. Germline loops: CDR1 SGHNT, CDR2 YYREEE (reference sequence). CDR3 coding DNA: TGTGCCAGCAGCTTGTCAGGGGGGCACTACAATGAGCAGTTCTTC. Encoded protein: CASSLSGGHYNEQFF. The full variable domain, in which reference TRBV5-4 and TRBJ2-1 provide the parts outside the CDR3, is ETGVTQSPTHLIKTRGQQVTLRCSSQSGHNTVSWYQQALGQGPQFIFQYYREEENGRGNFPPRFSGLQFPNYSSELNVNALELDDSALYLCASSLSGGHYNEQFFGPGTRLTVL.

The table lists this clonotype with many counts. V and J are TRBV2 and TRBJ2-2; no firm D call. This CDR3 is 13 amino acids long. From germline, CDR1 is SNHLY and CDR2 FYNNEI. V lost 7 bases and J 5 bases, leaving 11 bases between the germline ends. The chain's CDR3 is CASNVRVTGELFF. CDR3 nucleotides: TGTGCCAGCAATGTACGAGTGACCGGGGAGCTGTTTTTT.

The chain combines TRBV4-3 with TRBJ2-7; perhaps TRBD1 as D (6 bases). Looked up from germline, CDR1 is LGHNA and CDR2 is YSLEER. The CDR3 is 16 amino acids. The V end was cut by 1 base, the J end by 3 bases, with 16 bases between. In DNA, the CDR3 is TGCGCCAGCAGCCAAGTGGATCAGGGGCCCCTCTACGAGCAGTACTTC. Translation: CASSQVDQGPLYEQYF.

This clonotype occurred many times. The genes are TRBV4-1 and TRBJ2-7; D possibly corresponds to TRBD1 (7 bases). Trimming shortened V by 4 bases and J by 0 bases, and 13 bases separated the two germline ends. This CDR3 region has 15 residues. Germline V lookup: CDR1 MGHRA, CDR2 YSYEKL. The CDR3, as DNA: TGCGCCAGCAGCCTCAGGGGGGAAAGCTCCTACGAGCAGTACTTC. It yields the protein CASSLRGESSYEQYF.

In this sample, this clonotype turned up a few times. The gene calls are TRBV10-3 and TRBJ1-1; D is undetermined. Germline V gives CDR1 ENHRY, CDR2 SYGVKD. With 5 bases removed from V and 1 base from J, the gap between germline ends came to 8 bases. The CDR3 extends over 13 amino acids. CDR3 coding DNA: TGTGCCATCAGTTGGTCGGAGAACACTGAAGCTTTCTTT. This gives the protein CAISWSENTEAFF.

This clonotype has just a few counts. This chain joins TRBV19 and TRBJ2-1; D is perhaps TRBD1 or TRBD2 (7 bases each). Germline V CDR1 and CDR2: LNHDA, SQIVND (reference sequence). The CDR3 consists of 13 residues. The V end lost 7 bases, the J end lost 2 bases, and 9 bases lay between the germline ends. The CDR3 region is CASTGGAYNEQFF. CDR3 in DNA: TGTGCCAGTACAGGGGGGGCCTACAATGAGCAGTTCTTC.

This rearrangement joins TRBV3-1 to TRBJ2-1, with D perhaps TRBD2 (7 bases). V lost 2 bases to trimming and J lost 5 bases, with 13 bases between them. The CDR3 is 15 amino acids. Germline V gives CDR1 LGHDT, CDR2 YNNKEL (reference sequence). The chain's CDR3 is CASSQTRGGDNEQFF. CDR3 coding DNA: TGTGCCAGCAGCCAAACTAGGGGGGGGGACAATGAGCAGTTCTTC.

The CDR3 is CASSVIGEFNSPLHF. In DNA, the CDR3 is TGTGCCAGCAGCGTAATAGGGGAATTTAATTCACCCCTCCACTTT. This sequence joins TRBV9 and TRBJ1-6; the D gene is possibly TRBD1 (5 bases). CDR3 length equals 15 residues. Germline V gene lookup returns CDR1 SGDLS and CDR2 YYNGEE. The V end was cut by 1 base, the J end by 6 bases, with 11 bases between. The full variable domain, its missing parts supplied by reference TRBV9 and TRBJ1-6, is DSGVTQTPKHLITATGQRVTLRCSPRSGDLSVYWYQQSLDQGLQFLIQYYNGEERAKGNILERFSAQQFPDLHSELNLSSLELGDSALYFCASSVIGEFNSPLHFGNGTRLTVT.